A single sample gave rise to the 28 T cell receptor beta chains below, sequenced in a study of control samples from healthy donors and cancer patients. The data were produced by immunoSEQ multiplex PCR, yet TCRdb's version contains in-frame clones alone and is incomplete. The sample contains 95,000 to 130,000 clones, around nine tenths of which appear only once. The sequenced sample was blood. Every receptor here comes from a woman between 70 and 85 years old in good health.

This chain uses TRBV11-2 with TRBJ2-2; D is unclear. Germline CDR1 SGHAT, CDR2 FQNNGV. The ends were cut back, 1 base at V and 1 base at J, with 4 bases in the middle. The CDR3 contains 14 residues. CDR3 sequence reads: CASSLGRNTGELFF. The CDR3 region has the DNA TGTGCCAGCAGCTTAGGGCGGAACACCGGGGAGCTGTTTTTT.

The V and J genes are TRBV29-1 and TRBJ2-1; 13 bases match TRBD2. In germline, CDR1 is SQVTM, CDR2 ANQGSEA. This CDR3 has 14 amino acids. The CDR3 DNA follows: TGCGCCCTCGGACTAGCGGGAGATTACAATGAGCAGTTCTTC. As protein: CALGLAGDYNEQFF.

The genes are TRBV6-5 and TRBJ1-1, with 8 bases that match TRBD1. Trimming removed 6 bases from V and 1 base from J; junction bases left unmatched: 4. This CDR3 spans 14 amino acids. The germline V gene has CDR1 MNHEY and CDR2 SVGAGI. The CDR3 loop is CASRAGGANTEAFF. The CDR3 DNA reads as TGTGCCAGCAGGGCAGGGGGCGCGAACACTGAAGCTTTCTTT.

The DNA of the CDR3 is TGCAGTGCTAGTGACGGGGCGCTAGCCAAAAACATTCAGTACTTC. It translates to CSASDGALAKNIQYF. The gene calls are TRBV20-1 and TRBJ2-4; perhaps D is TRBD1 or TRBD2 (5 bases each). This CDR3 has 15 residues. In germline, CDR1 is DFQATT, CDR2 SNEGSKA (reference sequence). Trimming shortened V by 3 bases and J by 0 bases, and 12 bases separated the two germline ends.

The rearrangement joins TRBV7-7 to TRBJ2-3; 12 positions match TRBD2. The CDR3 sequence is 17 residues long. Germline-derived CDR1 and CDR2 are SSHAT and FNYEAQ (reference sequence). Trimming at V came to 5 bases and at J to 2 bases, leaving 8 bases not matched to a gene. CDR3 nucleotides: TGTGCCAGCAGCCGAAGCGGACTAGCGGGAAACACAGATACGCAGTATTTT. Amino acids: CASSRSGLAGNTDTQYF.

The chain recombines TRBV28 with TRBJ1-2; 7 bases agree with TRBD1. V trimming: 6 bases; J trimming: 6 bases; junction bases outside the gene matches: 10. The length of the CDR3 is 14 residues. Germline lookup yields CDR1 MDHEN and CDR2 SYDVKM. CDR3 loop: CASRPGTEVNGYTF. The CDR3, as DNA: TGTGCCAGCAGACCTGGGACAGAGGTTAATGGCTACACCTTC.

The J gene is TRBJ1-2, the V gene TRBV5-8, with TRBD1 matching 7 bases. The J segment lost 7 bases and the V segment lost 4 bases, leaving 10 bases of the junction unmatched. The germline V gene has CDR1 SGHTS and CDR2 YDEGEE. This CDR3 contains 14 residues. CDR3: CASSPDDRDFGYTF. DNA of the CDR3: TGTGCCAGCAGCCCCGATGACAGGGATTTTGGCTACACCTTC.

This sequence joins TRBV7-3 and TRBJ1-2; D unresolved. CDR3 length: 13 residues. CDR1 is SGHTA and CDR2 is FQGTGA in the germline V gene. The ends were cut back, 5 bases at V and 0 bases at J, with 7 bases in the middle. This CDR3 is CASSDTANYGYTF. DNA for the CDR3: TGTGCCAGCAGCGATACAGCTAACTATGGCTACACCTTC.

The rearrangement joins TRBV6-6 to TRBJ2-7; perhaps TRBD2 as D (5 bases). The ends were cut back, 11 bases at V and 1 base at J, with 21 bases in the middle. Germline V lookup: CDR1 MNHNY, CDR2 SVGAGI (reference sequence). The CDR3 extends over 15 amino acids. For the CDR3, the DNA is TGTGCCGGCACCCGGGAACGGGGAATGTCCTACGAGCAGTACTTC. Amino acid sequence: CAGTRERGMSYEQYF.

The rearrangement links TRBV6-5 to TRBJ1-6; TRBD1 matches at 7 bases. CDR1 and CDR2 from the germline V gene are MNHEY and SVGAGI. The CDR3 length is 14 residues. V trimming: 7 bases; J trimming: 7 bases; junction bases outside the gene matches: 7. The CDR3 region is CASNNQGGNSPLHF. The DNA for the CDR3 is TGTGCCAGCAACAATCAGGGGGGGAATTCACCCCTCCACTTT.

This sequence joins TRBV6-1 and TRBJ1-4; D gene ambiguous. This CDR3 has 14 residues. Trimming removed 1 base from V and 4 bases from J, with 7 bases in between. Germline CDR1 and CDR2: MNHNS and SASEGT. The CDR3 nucleotides read TGTGCCAGCAGTGAAGGGAGCCTTAATGAAAAACTGTTTTTT. Encoded protein: CASSEGSLNEKLFF.

The sample holds one count of this clone. The J gene is TRBJ1-2, the V gene TRBV19; 8 bases map to TRBD1. This CDR3 comprises 14 residues. CDR1 is LNHDA and CDR2 is SQIVND in the germline V gene (reference sequence). Trimming removed 10 bases from V and 1 base from J; junction bases left unmatched: 8. CDR3 protein: CATEDRGDNYGYTF. The CDR3 DNA reads as TGTGCCACCGAAGACAGGGGTGATAACTATGGCTACACCTTC.

The chain couples TRBV7-3 to TRBJ1-1, with TRBD1 identical over 8 bases. CDR3 length: 14 amino acids. V was pared by 6 bases and J by 2 bases, with 5 bases of the junction left unmatched. Germline lookup yields CDR1 SGHTA and CDR2 FQGTGA. The CDR3 reads CASSRQGPNTEAFF. For the CDR3, the DNA is TGTGCCAGCAGTAGACAGGGGCCCAACACTGAAGCTTTCTTT. Based on the CDR3 plus reference TRBV7-3 and TRBJ1-1, the full variable domain is GAGVSQTPSNKVTEKGKYVELRCDPISGHTALYWYRQSLGQGPEFLIYFQGTGAADDSGLPNDRFFAVRPEGSVSTLKIQRTERGDSAVYLCASSRQGPNTEAFFGQGTRLTVV.

The chain employs TRBV4-2 and TRBJ2-7, with D tentatively TRBD2 (5 bases). Between the trimmed V and J ends, which lost 0 bases and 0 bases, there was a span of 18 bases. The length of the CDR3 is 18 residues. The germline V gene encodes CDR1 LGHNA and CDR2 YNFKEQ. The CDR3 spells CASSQEGPGSEASYEQYF. CDR3 DNA: TGTGCCAGCAGCCAAGAGGGTCCGGGTAGCGAGGCCTCCTACGAGCAGTACTTC.

This clone was counted once. V is TRBV5-1 and J is TRBJ2-3; the D call may be TRBD1 or TRBD2 (6 bases each). Germline CDR1 and CDR2: SGHRS and YFSETQ. V shed 3 bases and J shed 0 bases, with 11 bases lying between them. This CDR3 has 15 residues. As DNA, the CDR3 is TGCGCCAGCAGCTGGATGGGGGGCAGCACAGATACGCAGTATTTT. This gives the protein CASSWMGGSTDTQYF.

This rearrangement joins TRBV4-1 to TRBJ2-1, with a possible D match to TRBD2 (6 bases). The germline V gene has CDR1 MGHRA and CDR2 YSYEKL. The CDR3 sequence is 17 residues long. The V and J ends lost 4 bases and 4 bases respectively, with 20 bases between them. CDR3 coding DNA: TGCGCCAGCAGCCCGCCGACTAGTACTGGGAAATACAATGAGCAGTTCTTC. This codes for CASSPPTSTGKYNEQFF.

The genes are TRBV7-9 and TRBJ2-1, with no clear D. Germline values: CDR1 SEHNR, CDR2 FQNEAQ (reference sequence). The CDR3 totals 11 residues. V lost 8 bases, J lost 4 bases, and 6 bases lay in between. CDR3 protein: CASGEYNEQFF. DNA for the CDR3: TGTGCCAGCGGAGAATACAATGAGCAGTTCTTC.

The chain links TRBV9 to TRBJ2-2, with a weak D call TRBD2 (5 bases). Germline V gene sequence: CDR1 SGDLS, CDR2 YYNGEE. This CDR3 spans 14 amino acids. V lost 5 bases and J lost 0, with 8 bases in between. CDR3 protein: CASRGAANTGELFF. As DNA, the CDR3 is TGTGCCAGCAGGGGAGCCGCGAACACCGGGGAGCTGTTTTTT.

This chain links TRBV27 with TRBJ2-7; 9 bases map to TRBD1. Looked up from germline, CDR1 is MNHEY and CDR2 is SMNVEV (reference sequence). V shed 8 bases and J 2 bases; nucleotides not matched to a gene: 10. The CDR3 is 15 amino acids. The CDR3 sequence is CASSGQGEPPYEQYF. CDR3 bases: TGTGCCAGCTCGGGACAGGGAGAGCCGCCCTACGAGCAGTACTTC.

The genes are TRBV12-5 and TRBJ2-5; TRBD2 matches at 14 bases. Germline values: CDR1 LGHNT, CDR2 FRNRAP. After removal of 5 bases from V and 0 bases from J, the junction contained 8 bases not matched to a gene. The CDR3 has 18 residues. The CDR3 DNA follows: TGTGCTAGTGGTCCTGGGACTAGCGGGGGATCTCACCAAGAGACCCAGTACTTC. The encoded protein is CASGPGTSGGSHQETQYF. The full variable domain, its missing parts supplied by reference TRBV12-5 and TRBJ2-5, is DARVTQTPRHKVTEMGQEVTMRCQPILGHNTVFWYRQTMMQGLELLAYFRNRAPLDDSGMPKDRFSAEMPDATLATLKIQPSEPRDSAVYFCASGPGTSGGSHQETQYFGPGTRLLVL.

This chain uses TRBV7-2 with TRBJ1-4, with D unclear. The CDR3 is made up of 13 amino acids. The germline V gene encodes CDR1 SGHTA and CDR2 FQGNSA. Trimming took 6 bases from V and 9 from J, leaving 14 bases between them. Here the CDR3 reads CASSPAAGKKLFF. CDR3 nucleotide sequence: TGTGCCAGCAGTCCCGCCGCCGGAAAAAAACTGTTTTTT.

J is TRBJ2-7 and V is TRBV18; D ambiguous. The V gene's germline CDR1 is KGHSH and CDR2 LQKENI. Trimming pared 3 bases from V and 5 bases from J, leaving 11 bases between. The CDR3 length is 13 residues. CDR3 residues: CASSPGFPNEQYF. The DNA for the CDR3 is TGTGCCAGCTCACCGGGTTTCCCTAACGAGCAGTACTTC. Full variable domain (outside the CDR3, taken from reference TRBV18 and TRBJ2-7): NAGVMQNPRHLVRRRGQEARLRCSPMKGHSHVYWYRQLPEEGLKFMVYLQKENIIDESGMPKERFSAEFPKEGPSILRIQQVVRGDSAAYFCASSPGFPNEQYFGPGTRLTVT.

This clone appeared a few times. This chain links TRBV7-3 with TRBJ1-6; 8 nucleotides align to TRBD1. CDR1 and CDR2 (germline): SGHTA, FQGTGA. CDR3 length: 15 residues. V trimming: 4 bases; J trimming: 9 bases; junction bases outside the gene matches: 8. CDR3 protein: CASSSDGQGISPLHF. For the CDR3, the DNA is TGTGCCAGCAGCTCGGATGGACAGGGTATTTCACCCCTCCACTTT.

The chain's CDR3 is CASRQAGSQPQHF. DNA of the CDR3: TGTGCCAGCAGGCAGGCAGGGTCTCAGCCCCAGCATTTT. This rearrangement joins TRBV6-5 to TRBJ1-5; D is possibly TRBD1 (5 bases). CDR1 MNHEY and CDR2 SVGAGI come from the germline V gene. Trimming removed 6 bases from V and 6 bases from J, with 12 bases in between. The CDR3 runs 13 residues.

In its sample, this clone was seen once. This could be a read error, since a much larger clone is one nucleotide away. The rearrangement links TRBV15 to TRBJ1-1; D gene ambiguous. Germline CDR1 and CDR2: LNHNV and YYDKDF (reference sequence). CDR3 length equals 15 residues. The CDR3 DNA is TGTACCACCAGCAGAGCTGCGGGTTCGGTCACTGAAGCTTTCTTT. This translates into CTTSRAAGSVTEAFF.

V gene TRBV19 combines with J gene TRBJ2-7; 7 positions match TRBD1. This CDR3 has 15 residues. Germline CDR1 and CDR2: LNHDA and SQIVND (reference sequence). With V trimmed by 1 base and J by 5 bases, 8 bases remained unmatched. DNA of the CDR3: TGTGCCAGTAGTATAGTTGACAGGGAAAACCACGAGCAGTACTTC. Protein: CASSIVDRENHEQYF.

This chain uses TRBV5-4 with TRBJ2-7; D unclear. The CDR3 covers 14 residues. Germline CDR1 SGHNT, CDR2 YYREEE (reference sequence). The germline V and J ends were trimmed by 0 bases and 2 bases, with 9 bases remaining between them. The CDR3 sequence: CASSLGADTYEQYF. The CDR3 nucleotides are TGTGCCAGCAGCTTGGGAGCTGACACCTACGAGCAGTACTTC.

The rearrangement joins TRBV7-9 to TRBJ1-3; 8 nucleotides line up with TRBD1. Losses at the gene ends were 5 bases for V and 2 bases for J; bases not matched to a gene: 8. The germline gives CDR1 SEHNR, CDR2 FQNEAQ (reference sequence). This CDR3 has 16 residues. Here the CDR3 DNA reads TGTGCCAGCAGCGCAGACAGGGGTCGAACTGGAAACACCATATATTTT. Translating gives CASSADRGRTGNTIYF.